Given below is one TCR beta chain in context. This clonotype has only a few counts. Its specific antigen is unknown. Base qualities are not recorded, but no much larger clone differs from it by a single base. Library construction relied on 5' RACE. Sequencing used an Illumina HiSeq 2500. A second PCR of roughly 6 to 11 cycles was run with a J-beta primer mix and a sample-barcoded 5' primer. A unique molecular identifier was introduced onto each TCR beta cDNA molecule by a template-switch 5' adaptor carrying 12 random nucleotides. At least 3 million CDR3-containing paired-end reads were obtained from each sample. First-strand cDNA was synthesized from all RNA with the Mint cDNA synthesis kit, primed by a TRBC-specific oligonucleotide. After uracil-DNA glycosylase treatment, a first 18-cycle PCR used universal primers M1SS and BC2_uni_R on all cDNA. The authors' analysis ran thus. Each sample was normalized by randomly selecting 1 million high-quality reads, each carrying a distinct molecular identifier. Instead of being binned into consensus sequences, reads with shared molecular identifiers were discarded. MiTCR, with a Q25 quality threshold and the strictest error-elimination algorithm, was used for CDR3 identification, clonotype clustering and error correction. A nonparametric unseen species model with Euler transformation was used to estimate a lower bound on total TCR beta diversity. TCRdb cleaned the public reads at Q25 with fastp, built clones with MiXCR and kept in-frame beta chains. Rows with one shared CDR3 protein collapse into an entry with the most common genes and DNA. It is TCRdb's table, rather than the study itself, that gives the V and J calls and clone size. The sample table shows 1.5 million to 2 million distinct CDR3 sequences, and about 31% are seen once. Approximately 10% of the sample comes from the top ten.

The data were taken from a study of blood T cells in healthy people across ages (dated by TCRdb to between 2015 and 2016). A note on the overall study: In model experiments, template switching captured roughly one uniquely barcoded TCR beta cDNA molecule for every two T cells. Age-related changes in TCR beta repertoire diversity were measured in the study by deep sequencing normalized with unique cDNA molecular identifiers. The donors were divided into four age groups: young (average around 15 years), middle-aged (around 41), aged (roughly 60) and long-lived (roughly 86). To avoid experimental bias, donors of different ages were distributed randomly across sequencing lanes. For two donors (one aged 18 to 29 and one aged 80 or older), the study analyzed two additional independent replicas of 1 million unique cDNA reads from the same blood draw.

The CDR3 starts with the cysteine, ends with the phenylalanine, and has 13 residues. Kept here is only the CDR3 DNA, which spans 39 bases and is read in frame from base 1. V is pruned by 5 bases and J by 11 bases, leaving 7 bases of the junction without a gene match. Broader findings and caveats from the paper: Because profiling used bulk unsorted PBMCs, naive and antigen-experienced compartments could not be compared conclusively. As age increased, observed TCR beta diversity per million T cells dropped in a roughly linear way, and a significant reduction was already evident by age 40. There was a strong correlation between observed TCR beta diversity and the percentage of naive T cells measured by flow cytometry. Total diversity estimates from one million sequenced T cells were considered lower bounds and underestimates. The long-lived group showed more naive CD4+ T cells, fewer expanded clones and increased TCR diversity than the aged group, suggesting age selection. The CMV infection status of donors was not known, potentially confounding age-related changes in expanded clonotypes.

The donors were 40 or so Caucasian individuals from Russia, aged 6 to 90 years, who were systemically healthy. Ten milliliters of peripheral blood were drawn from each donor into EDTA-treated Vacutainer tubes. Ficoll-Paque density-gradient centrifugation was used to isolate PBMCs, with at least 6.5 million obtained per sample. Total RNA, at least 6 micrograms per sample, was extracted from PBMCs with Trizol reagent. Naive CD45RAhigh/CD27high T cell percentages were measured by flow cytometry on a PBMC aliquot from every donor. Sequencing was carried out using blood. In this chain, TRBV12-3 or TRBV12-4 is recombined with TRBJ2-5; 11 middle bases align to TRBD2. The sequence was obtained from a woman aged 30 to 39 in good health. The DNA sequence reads TGTGCCAGCAGTCTCGGACTAGCGGGTGGGCAGTACTTC. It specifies CASSLGLAGGQYF.